Following are 23 T cell receptor beta chains from one sample sequenced in a study of blood T cell repertoires in COVID-19. Sequenced by immunoSEQ multiplex PCR; TCRdb stores in-frame clones only, minus some. Of around 280,000 clones in the sample, about 85% are singletons; the top ten hold approximately 3.8%. Sample: peripheral blood. The receptors derive from a woman aged 50 to 60 with active or convalescent COVID-19.

This clone was seen more than once but under ten times. The chain combines TRBV2 with TRBJ2-5; 11 bases line up with TRBD2. Trimming cost V 2 bases and J 5 bases; bases outside gene matches: 4. This CDR3 comprises 15 residues. Looked up from germline, CDR1 is SNHLY and CDR2 is FYNNEI. The CDR3 loop is CASSERASGRETQYF. The CDR3 bases are TGTGCCAGCAGTGAAAGGGCTAGCGGGAGGGAGACCCAGTACTTC.

J is TRBJ1-6 and V is TRBV7-3, with D unresolved. The ends were cut back, 4 bases at V and 7 bases at J, with 17 bases in the middle. CDR3 length: 16 amino acids. Germline V gives CDR1 SGHTA, CDR2 FQGTGA. The CDR3, as DNA: TGTGCCAGCAGCTCCGAGTCAAGAGGTGTGAATTCACCCCTCCACTTT. Amino acid sequence: CASSSESRGVNSPLHF.

V usage is TRBV25-1 and J usage is TRBJ1-2, with TRBD1 identical over 8 bases. Germline-derived CDR1 and CDR2 are MGHDK and SYGVNS. V was pared by 10 bases and J by 8 bases, with 12 bases of the junction left unmatched. This CDR3 region has 13 residues. CDR3 sequence (DNA): TGTGCCACCGGGGGTACAGGGGGGTTCGGCTACACCTTC. Translating gives CATGGTGGFGYTF.

This chain links TRBV27 with TRBJ1-2; D is perhaps TRBD1 (6 bases). Per the germline V gene, CDR1 is MNHEY and CDR2 is SMNVEV (reference sequence). The CDR3 extends over 14 amino acids. V was pared by 5 bases and J by 3 bases, with 13 bases between. The CDR3 DNA reads as TGTGCCAGCAGTGGAAACAGGGATGACTATGGCTACACCTTC. It is translated as CASSGNRDDYGYTF.

This clone appeared many times. Other DNA variants within this sample encode the same CDR3. The chain carries TRBV3-1 (or the pseudogene TRBV3-2) and TRBJ2-7; D is undetermined. CDR1 is LGHDT and CDR2 is YNNKEL in the germline V gene (reference sequence). This CDR3 is 15 amino acids long. The V and J ends lost 0 bases and 0 bases respectively, with 9 bases between them. CDR3 DNA sequence: TGTGCCAGCAGCCAAGATTTGGCTTCCTCCTACGAGCAGTACTTC. Residues: CASSQDLASSYEQYF.

This chain connects TRBV2 to TRBJ2-1, with TRBD2 as a possible D gene (5 bases). This CDR3 contains 14 residues. Trimming cost V 8 bases and J 3 bases, with 14 bases left between them. The germline V gene encodes CDR1 SNHLY and CDR2 FYNNEI. The CDR3 protein is CASATIRGYNEQFF. CDR3 in DNA: TGTGCCAGCGCGACTATCAGAGGCTACAATGAGCAGTTCTTC. Full variable domain (remainder filled in from reference TRBV2 and TRBJ2-1): EPEVTQTPSHQVTQMGQEVILRCVPISNHLYFYWYRQILGQKVEFLVSFYNNEISEKSEIFDDQFSVERPDGSNFTLKIRSTKLEDSAMYFCASATIRGYNEQFFGPGTRLTVL.

CDR3 DNA sequence: TGTGCCAGCAGCACCCCCGGGACTAGCGGGAGGACGTCCTACAATGAGCAGTTCTTC. This sequence encodes CASSTPGTSGRTSYNEQFF. This sequence joins TRBV7-9 and TRBJ2-1; 15 nucleotides match TRBD2. The V gene end was trimmed by 5 bases and the J gene end by 1 base; junction bases not matched to a gene: 9. The CDR3 contains 19 residues. The germline V gene encodes CDR1 SEHNR and CDR2 FQNEAQ (reference sequence).

The chain joins TRBV7-8 to TRBJ2-7; D perhaps matches TRBD2 (5 bases). The germline V gene has CDR1 SGHVS and CDR2 FQNEAQ. This CDR3 has 14 amino acids. Trimming removed 5 bases from V and 5 bases from J, with 16 bases in between. The CDR3, as DNA: TGTGCCAGCAGCCTAGAACTAGATCACCACGAGCAGTACTTC. Protein sequence: CASSLELDHHEQYF.

The chain is built from TRBV5-1 and TRBJ2-1; D not certain. The CDR3 length is 14 residues. Germline CDR1 reads SGHRS; CDR2 reads YFSETQ. The ends were cut back, 0 bases at V and 8 bases at J, with 12 bases in the middle. The CDR3 reads CASSLELTFHEQFF. The CDR3 bases are TGCGCCAGCAGCTTGGAACTTACTTTCCATGAGCAGTTCTTC.

The J gene is TRBJ2-3, the V gene TRBV5-1; 13 nucleotides align to TRBD2. The CDR3 loop spans 16 amino acids. The germline V gene has CDR1 SGHRS and CDR2 YFSETQ. V lost 0 bases and J lost 8; bases outside the gene matches: 6. The CDR3, as DNA: TGCGCCAGCAGCTTGGAAGGACTAGCGGGAGAGTGTACGCAGTATTTT. Translating gives CASSLEGLAGECTQYF.

The CDR3 bases are TGCGCCACCAGGTCGGAGGACTCCTACGAGCAGTACTTC. This translates into CATRSEDSYEQYF. The J gene is TRBJ2-7, the V gene TRBV5-1; possible D gene TRBD2, 5 bases. Germline V gives CDR1 SGHRS, CDR2 YFSETQ. This CDR3 is 13 amino acids long. V dropped 9 bases and J dropped 0 bases, with 13 bases sitting between them.

The J gene is TRBJ1-3, the V gene TRBV5-1; D uncertain. Per germline, CDR1 SGHRS and CDR2 YFSETQ. Trimming pared 0 bases from V and 0 bases from J, leaving 10 bases between. The CDR3 is 16 amino acids. The CDR3 loop reads CASSLATLGSGNTIYF. The CDR3 DNA follows: TGCGCCAGCAGCTTGGCGACACTCGGCTCTGGAAACACCATATATTTT.

The chain has TRBV5-8 and TRBJ1-1, with D possibly being TRBD1 (5 bases). Germline lookup yields CDR1 SGHTS and CDR2 YDEGEE. Between the trimmed V and J ends, which lost 0 bases and 2 bases, there was a span of 14 bases. The CDR3 totals 16 residues. CDR3 nucleotide sequence: TGTGCCAGCAGCTTGGACAGGCAGGGTCCAAACACTGAAGCTTTCTTT. It encodes CASSLDRQGPNTEAFF. The full variable domain, rest sourced from reference TRBV5-8 and TRBJ1-1, is EAGVTQSPTHLIKTRGQQATLRCSPISGHTSVYWYQQALGLGLQFLLWYDEGEERNRGNFPPRFSGRQFPNYSSELNVNALELEDSALYLCASSLDRQGPNTEAFFGQGTRLTVV.

The chain recombines TRBV7-9 with TRBJ2-6; the match to TRBD1 covers 12 bases. V shed 5 bases and J 3 bases; nucleotides not matched to a gene: 8. The CDR3 has 18 amino acids. Per germline, CDR1 SEHNR and CDR2 FQNEAQ (reference sequence). The CDR3, as DNA: TGTGCCAGCAGCCGCCGGGGACAGGGGGCGCTTGGGGCCAACGTCCTGACTTTC. Amino acid sequence: CASSRRGQGALGANVLTF.

The V gene is TRBV29-1, the J gene TRBJ2-3; D remains ambiguous. This CDR3 comprises 15 residues. V lost 3 bases and J lost 6, with 19 bases in between. The germline CDR1 and CDR2 sequences are SQVTM and ANQGSEA. The CDR3 DNA reads as TGCAGCGTTGATTGTACGGGTGGCCCCACCGATACGCAGTATTTT. Its translation: CSVDCTGGPTDTQYF.

This clone appeared once. The CDR3 sequence: CASSVLAGPNNEQFF. The DNA for the CDR3 is TGTGCCAGCAGCGTTTTAGCGGGGCCGAACAATGAGCAGTTCTTC. This chain uses TRBV9 with TRBJ2-1; 8 bases fit TRBD2. Germline assignment: CDR1 SGDLS and CDR2 YYNGEE. The CDR3 is 15 residues long. V lost 2 bases and J lost 5; bases outside the gene matches: 6.

This sequence joins TRBV5-1 and TRBJ2-2, with 7 bases aligning to TRBD1. Germline CDR1 and CDR2: SGHRS and YFSETQ. The CDR3 sequence is 14 residues long. With 3 bases clipped from V and 5 bases from J, the junction kept 4 bases outside the gene matches. The DNA of the CDR3 is TGCGCCAGCAGCTCAAGGGGGCAAACCGGGGAGCTGTTTTTT. Translation: CASSSRGQTGELFF.

Turning to this clone: Germline and junction disagree at one end, which may indicate a read error. The rearrangement uses TRBV10-3 and TRBJ2-7, with D tentatively TRBD1 (5 bases). CDR1 and CDR2 from the germline V gene are ENHRY and SYGVKD. The CDR3 is 16 amino acids. The CDR3 sequence is CAISESRLAAGYAQYF. CDR3 nucleotides: TGTGCCATCAGTGAGTCGAGGTTAGCAGCAGGGTACGCGCAGTACTTC.

The chain carries TRBV6-4 and TRBJ2-3; TRBD1 agrees at 8 bases. There are 15 residues in the CDR3. CDR1 and CDR2 (germline): MRHNA, SNTAGT. J gave up 2 bases and V 3 bases, and 4 bases lay outside the gene matches. CDR3 coding DNA: TGTGCCAGCAGTGAGACAGGGGTAACCACAGATACGCAGTATTTT. Protein sequence: CASSETGVTTDTQYF.

This chain links TRBV10-3 with TRBJ1-2; 8 bases match TRBD1. CDR3 length equals 15 residues. V lost 4 bases and J lost 5; bases outside the gene matches: 9. Per germline, CDR1 ENHRY and CDR2 SYGVKD. In nucleotides, the CDR3 is TGTGCCATCAGTGGCCAGACAGGGGAAGAGTATGGCTACACCTTC. Translated: CAISGQTGEEYGYTF.

This clone was counted once. The gene calls are TRBV5-6 and TRBJ2-7; maybe TRBD1 (5 bases). V was shortened by 4 bases and J by 2 bases, with 13 bases between the two germline ends. Germline assignment: CDR1 SGHDT and CDR2 YYEEEE. The CDR3 sequence is 14 residues long. CDR3 amino acids: CASSIFDRTYEQYF. DNA for the CDR3: TGTGCCAGCAGCATTTTTGACAGAACCTACGAGCAGTACTTC.

The chain is built from TRBV6-2 or TRBV6-3 and TRBJ2-3; 15 bases map to TRBD2. V shed 0 bases, J shed 8 bases, and the junction held 3 bases outside the gene matches. The germline gives CDR1 MNHEY, CDR2 SVGEGT. This CDR3 contains 16 residues. CDR3 nucleotide sequence: TGTGCCAGCAGTTACTCCGGACTAGCGGGAGGGCTTACGCAGTATTTT. Amino acid sequence: CASSYSGLAGGLTQYF.

This clone was seen only once. The chain employs TRBV9 and TRBJ2-3, with D maybe TRBD2 (5 bases). Germline V gene sequence: CDR1 SGDLS, CDR2 YYNGEE. This CDR3 has 14 residues. The V end was cut by 3 bases, the J end by 6 bases, with 14 bases between. The CDR3 reads CASSESGRLDTQYF. CDR3 DNA sequence: TGTGCCAGCAGCGAAAGCGGACGATTGGATACGCAGTATTTT.